The 17 T cell receptor beta chains below come from one sample, sequenced in a study of blood T cell repertoires in COVID-19. Assay: immunoSEQ multiplex PCR; the TCRdb copy retains only in-frame clones and omits some. The sample lists 40,000 to 60,000 clones, approximately 80% occurring once. The sample consisted of peripheral blood. These receptors all come from a human donor in a cohort sampled during active COVID-19.

V is TRBV14 and J is TRBJ1-1; perhaps TRBD1 as D (5 bases). The length of the CDR3 is 14 residues. V lost 5 bases and J 3 bases, leaving 13 bases between the germline ends. Germline CDR1 and CDR2: SGHDN and FVKESK. The CDR3 loop is CASSTQGWDTEAFF. The CDR3 DNA follows: TGTGCCAGCAGCACCCAGGGATGGGACACTGAAGCTTTCTTT.

This sequence joins TRBV24-1 and TRBJ2-3, with D perhaps matching TRBD2 (6 bases). This CDR3 has 16 amino acids. Germline lookup yields CDR1 KGHDR and CDR2 SFDVKD. Trimming stripped 3 bases from V and 4 bases from J, with 16 bases between. The CDR3 DNA is TGTGCCACCAGTGATCGCGGGACTGCGGATTCAGATACGCAGTATTTT. This translates into CATSDRGTADSDTQYF.

The chain uses TRBV6-2 or TRBV6-3 and TRBJ2-1, with D possibly being TRBD2 (6 bases). The germline CDR1 and CDR2 sequences are MNHEY and SVGEGT. Trimming pared 4 bases from V and 9 bases from J, leaving 19 bases between. The CDR3 loop spans 15 amino acids. CDR3 sequence (DNA): TGTGCCAGCAGTTTCCTCTTAGGAGCGGGCGGTGAGCAGTTCTTC. Translation: CASSFLLGAGGEQFF.

CDR3 loop: CASSYPTGLAGLYEQYF. CDR3 DNA sequence: TGTGCCAGCAGTTACCCCACGGGACTAGCGGGACTCTACGAGCAGTACTTC. The rearrangement joins TRBV6-2 or TRBV6-3 to TRBJ2-7; 13 bases are a match to TRBD2. V dropped 2 bases and J dropped 3; count of bases not matched to a gene: 7. The CDR3 loop spans 17 amino acids. CDR1 is MNHEY and CDR2 is SVGEGT in the germline V gene.

The CDR3 DNA reads as TGTGCCAGCAGCTTGGTATCGGAGAATCAGCCCCAGCATTTT. The encoded protein is CASSLVSENQPQHF. V usage is TRBV5-6 and J usage is TRBJ1-5; D gene unclear. Trimming took 0 bases from V and 4 from J, leaving 8 bases between them. This CDR3 contains 14 residues. Germline V gene sequence: CDR1 SGHDT, CDR2 YYEEEE.

This clone has a single count. J is TRBJ2-1 and V is TRBV5-8; 7 nucleotides agree with TRBD1. Germline lookup yields CDR1 SGHTS and CDR2 YDEGEE. V lost 3 bases, J lost 7 bases, and 10 bases stayed unmatched. This CDR3 spans 15 amino acids. CDR3 amino acids: CASSSGQLKGNEQFF. CDR3 nucleotide sequence: TGTGCCAGCAGCTCGGGACAGTTAAAAGGAAATGAGCAGTTCTTC.

The genes are TRBV5-1 and TRBJ2-5; 7 bases are a match to TRBD1. The CDR3 spans 16 residues. Germline loops: CDR1 SGHRS, CDR2 YFSETQ. Trimming cost V 0 bases and J 0 bases; bases outside gene matches: 5. The chain's CDR3 is CASSLEGAGYQETQYF. CDR3 nucleotide sequence: TGCGCCAGCAGCTTGGAGGGGGCAGGCTACCAAGAGACCCAGTACTTC.

The rearrangement links TRBV24-1 to TRBJ2-7; 9 nucleotides match TRBD1. The trim removed 3 bases at V and 2 bases at J, leaving 4 bases unmatched. Germline CDR1 reads KGHDR; CDR2 reads SFDVKD. This CDR3 contains 15 residues. CDR3 loop: CATSDRGTGPYEQYF. The CDR3 nucleotides are TGTGCCACCAGTGATCGTGGGACAGGGCCCTACGAGCAGTACTTC.

V gene TRBV15 combines with J gene TRBJ2-3; the match to TRBD1 covers 7 bases. Trimming at V came to 0 bases and at J to 3 bases, leaving 9 bases not matched to a gene. CDR3 length: 17 amino acids. Germline assignment: CDR1 LNHNV and CDR2 YYDKDF (reference sequence). The chain's CDR3 is CATSRDRTGAMTDTQYF. CDR3 sequence (DNA): TGTGCCACCAGCAGAGATCGAACAGGGGCAATGACAGATACGCAGTATTTT.

The chain couples TRBV13 to TRBJ2-6; D is ambiguous. Germline CDR1 reads PRHDT; CDR2 reads FYEKMQ (reference sequence). V was shortened by 3 bases and J by 0 bases, with 9 bases between the two germline ends. This CDR3 is built from 16 residues. The CDR3 bases are TGTGCCAGCAGCTTCCCGACTGGCTCTGGGGCCAACGTCCTGACTTTC. Translated, it gives CASSFPTGSGANVLTF.

The chain uses TRBV6-2 or TRBV6-3 and TRBJ2-7, with 9 bases fitting TRBD1. Looked up from germline, CDR1 is MNHEY and CDR2 is SVGEGT. The V and J ends lost 4 bases and 4 bases, in that order; junction bases with no gene match: 11. The CDR3 is made up of 16 amino acids. The CDR3 loop reads CASSFDPQGANYEQYF. The CDR3, as DNA: TGTGCCAGCAGTTTTGATCCACAGGGGGCGAATTACGAGCAGTACTTC.

J is TRBJ2-7 and V is TRBV10-1; D is ambiguous. The V gene's germline CDR1 is WNHNN and CDR2 SYGVQD (reference sequence). CDR3 length: 14 residues. Deletions cut 0 bases from V and 4 bases from J, with 10 bases between. The CDR3 sequence: CASSESSSTYEQYF. CDR3 DNA sequence: TGCGCCAGCAGTGAGTCGAGCTCCACTTACGAGCAGTACTTC.

The chain uses TRBV10-2 and TRBJ2-5; D might be TRBD1 (6 bases). CDR1 and CDR2 (germline): WSHSY, SAAADI. The CDR3 is 14 residues long. Trimming pared 6 bases from V and 2 bases from J, leaving 13 bases between. The CDR3 loop is CASSPSGVQETQYF. CDR3 in DNA: TGCGCCAGCAGCCCCTCAGGGGTACAAGAGACCCAGTACTTC.

This sequence joins TRBV7-2 and TRBJ2-7, with 8 bases fitting TRBD2. V was clipped by 1 base and J by 2 bases; unmatched bases: 7. The CDR3 sequence is 16 residues long. Per germline, CDR1 SGHTA and CDR2 FQGNSA. The CDR3 bases are TGTGCCAGCAGCTTAGAAGCGGGAGTTCCCCCCTACGAGCAGTACTTC. Translating gives CASSLEAGVPPYEQYF.

The chain combines TRBV19 with TRBJ1-5; D remains ambiguous. Trimming cost V 1 base and J 4 bases, with 14 bases left between them. Per the germline V gene, CDR1 is LNHDA and CDR2 is SQIVND (reference sequence). The CDR3 sequence is 16 residues long. The CDR3 reads CASSIVWASGNQPQHF. CDR3 nucleotides: TGTGCCAGTAGTATAGTCTGGGCGTCGGGGAATCAGCCCCAGCATTTT.

The chain links TRBV6-2 or TRBV6-3 to TRBJ1-2; D gene uncertain. The CDR3 has 14 residues. Trimming took 7 bases from V and 0 from J, leaving 12 bases between them. The V gene's germline CDR1 is MNHEY and CDR2 SVGEGT. The CDR3 is CASTPGSANYGYTF. The CDR3 bases are TGTGCCAGCACCCCCGGGTCTGCTAACTATGGCTACACCTTC.

The gene calls are TRBV29-1 and TRBJ1-3; D is possibly TRBD1 (5 bases). The CDR3 covers 15 residues. The germline V gene encodes CDR1 SQVTM and CDR2 ANQGSEA. V was trimmed by 4 bases and J by 4 bases, leaving 17 bases between them. DNA of the CDR3: TGCAGCGTTGTGGTCTCTGGGGCAGTCGGAAACACCATATATTTT. Translation: CSVVVSGAVGNTIYF.